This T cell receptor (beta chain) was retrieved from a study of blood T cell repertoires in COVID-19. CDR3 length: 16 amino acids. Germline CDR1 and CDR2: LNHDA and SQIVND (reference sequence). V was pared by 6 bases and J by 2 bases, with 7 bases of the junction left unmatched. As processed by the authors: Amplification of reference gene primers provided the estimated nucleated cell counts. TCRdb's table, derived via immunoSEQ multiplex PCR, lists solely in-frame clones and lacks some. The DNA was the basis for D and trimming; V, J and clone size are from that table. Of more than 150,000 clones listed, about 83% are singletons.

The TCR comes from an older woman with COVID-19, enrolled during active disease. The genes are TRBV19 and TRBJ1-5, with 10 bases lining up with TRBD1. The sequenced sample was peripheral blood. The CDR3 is CASSARDRGRNQPQHF. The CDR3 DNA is TGTGCCAGTAGCGCCCGGGACAGGGGACGCAATCAGCCCCAGCATTTT.